This T cell receptor beta chain was recorded in a study of T cell clonality in common variable immunodeficiency. The study, taken as a whole, reports: CVID subjects had higher TCRbeta clonality than healthy controls, most marked in about a third. What drives increased CVID clonality needs T cell subpopulation sequencing.

This clone was counted ten times or more. Antigen: not known. The sequence runs out 3 residues before the end of the CDR3; the remainder is reconstructed from the germline J gene. Clones were read by immunoSEQ multiplex PCR, and TCRdb kept only the in-frame ones, dropping some. Observed in the sample are around 81,000 clones, none of them singletons. Trimming cost V 2 bases and J 4 bases; bases outside gene matches: 10. The V gene's germline CDR1 is SGHVS and CDR2 FQNEAQ. The CDR3 sequence is 18 residues long. Material for sequencing was peripheral blood mononuclear cells. V gene TRBV7-8 combines with J gene TRBJ2-1, with 11 positions matching TRBD2. The clonotype comes from a person aged 18-70 years in good health. The sequenced CDR3 bases are TGTGCCAGCAGCTTACCCCCCGGGACTAGCGGCTTATACAATGAG. This encodes CASSLPPGTSGLYNE. The whole CDR3 sequence reads CASSLPPGTSGLYNEQFF.